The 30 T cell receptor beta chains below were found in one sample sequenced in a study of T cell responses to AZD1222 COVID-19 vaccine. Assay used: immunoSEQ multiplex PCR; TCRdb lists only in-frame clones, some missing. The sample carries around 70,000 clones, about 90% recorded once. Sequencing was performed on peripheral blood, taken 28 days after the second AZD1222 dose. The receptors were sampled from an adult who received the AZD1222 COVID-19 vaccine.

The CDR3 DNA reads as TGTGCCAGTAGTATTAAACTCCCTAGGTCGGGTTTCTACAATGAGCAGTTCTTC. Protein product: CASSIKLPRSGFYNEQFF. V is TRBV19 and J is TRBJ2-1; D remains ambiguous. V lost 3 bases and J 3 bases, leaving 21 bases between the germline ends. The CDR3 has 18 amino acids. The germline V gene encodes CDR1 LNHDA and CDR2 SQIVND (reference sequence).

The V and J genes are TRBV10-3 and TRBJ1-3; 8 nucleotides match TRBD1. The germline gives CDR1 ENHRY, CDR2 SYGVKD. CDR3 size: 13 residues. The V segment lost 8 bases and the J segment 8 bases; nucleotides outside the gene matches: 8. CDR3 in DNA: TGTGCCATCGGAAACCAGGGGGCTGACACCATATATTTT. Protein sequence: CAIGNQGADTIYF.

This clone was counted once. DNA for the CDR3: TGTGCCAGCAGCGTAGAGCCAGGGAGAAATTCACCCCTCCACTTT. This codes for CASSVEPGRNSPLHF. This chain uses TRBV9 with TRBJ1-6; possible D gene TRBD1, 5 bases. Trimming cost V 0 bases and J 7 bases, with 11 bases left between them. The CDR3 loop spans 15 amino acids. From germline, CDR1 is SGDLS and CDR2 YYNGEE.

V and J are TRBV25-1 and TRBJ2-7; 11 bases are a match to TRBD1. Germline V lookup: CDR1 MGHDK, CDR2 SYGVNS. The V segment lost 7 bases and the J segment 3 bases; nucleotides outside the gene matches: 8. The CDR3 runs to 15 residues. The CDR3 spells CASIHAGTGGYEQYF. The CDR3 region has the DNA TGTGCCAGCATTCACGCCGGGACAGGGGGCTACGAGCAGTACTTC.

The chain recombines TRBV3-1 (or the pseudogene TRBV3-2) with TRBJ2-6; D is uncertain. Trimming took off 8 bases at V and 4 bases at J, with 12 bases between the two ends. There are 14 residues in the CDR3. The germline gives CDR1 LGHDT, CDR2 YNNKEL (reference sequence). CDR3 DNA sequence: TGTGCCAGCTCCCCGATAACCGGGGCCAACGTCCTGACTTTC. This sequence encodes CASSPITGANVLTF.

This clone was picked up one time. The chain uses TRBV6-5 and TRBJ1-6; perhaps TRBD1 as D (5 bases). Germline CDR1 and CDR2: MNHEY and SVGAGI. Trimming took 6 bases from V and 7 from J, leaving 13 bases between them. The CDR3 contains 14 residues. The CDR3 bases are TGTGCCAGCAGCTCTGACAGAGGCAATTCACCCCTCCACTTT. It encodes CASSSDRGNSPLHF.

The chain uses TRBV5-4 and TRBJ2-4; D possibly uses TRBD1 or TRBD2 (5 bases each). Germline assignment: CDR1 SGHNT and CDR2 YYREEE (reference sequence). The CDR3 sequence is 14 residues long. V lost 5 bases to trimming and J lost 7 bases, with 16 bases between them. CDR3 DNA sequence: TGTGCCAGCAGGCCCCAGGGAGTGAGGAACATTCAGTACTTC. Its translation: CASRPQGVRNIQYF.

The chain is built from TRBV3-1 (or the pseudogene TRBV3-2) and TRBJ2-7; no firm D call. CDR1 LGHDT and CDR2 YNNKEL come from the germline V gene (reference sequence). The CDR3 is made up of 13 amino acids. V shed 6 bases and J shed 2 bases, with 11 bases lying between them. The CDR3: CASRRQSAYEQYF. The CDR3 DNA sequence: TGTGCCAGCAGGCGGCAGTCAGCCTACGAGCAGTACTTC.

CDR3 sequence reads: CASSSTLGTGVGDGETQYF. The CDR3 DNA reads as TGTGCCAGCAGCTCCACCCTCGGGACAGGAGTAGGGGACGGGGAGACCCAGTACTTC. The gene calls are TRBV5-5 and TRBJ2-5, with 8 bases lining up with TRBD1. The CDR3 extends over 19 amino acids. The germline CDR1 and CDR2 sequences are SGHKS and YYEKEE (reference sequence). J gave up 5 bases and V 3 bases, and 21 bases lay outside the gene matches.

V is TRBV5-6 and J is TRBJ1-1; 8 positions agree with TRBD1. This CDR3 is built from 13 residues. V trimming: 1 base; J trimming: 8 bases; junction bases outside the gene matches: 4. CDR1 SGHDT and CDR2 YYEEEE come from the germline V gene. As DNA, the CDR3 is TGTGCCAGCAGCTTGCAGGGGGCCGGAGAAGCTTTCTTT. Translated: CASSLQGAGEAFF.

The CDR3 region has the DNA TGTGCCAGCAGTTACGCCAGAAACTATGGCTACACCTTC. It is translated as CASSYARNYGYTF. This chain connects TRBV6-5 to TRBJ1-2; D call uncertain. CDR3 length equals 13 residues. Germline V CDR1 and CDR2: MNHEY, SVGAGI. The ends were cut back, 2 bases at V and 2 bases at J, with 6 bases in the middle.

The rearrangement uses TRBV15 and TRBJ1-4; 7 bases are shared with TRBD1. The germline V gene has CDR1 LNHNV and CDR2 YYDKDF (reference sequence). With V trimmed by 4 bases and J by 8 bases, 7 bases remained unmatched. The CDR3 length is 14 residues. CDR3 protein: CATSMEGALEKLFF. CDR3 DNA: TGTGCCACCAGCATGGAGGGGGCTTTAGAAAAACTGTTTTTT.

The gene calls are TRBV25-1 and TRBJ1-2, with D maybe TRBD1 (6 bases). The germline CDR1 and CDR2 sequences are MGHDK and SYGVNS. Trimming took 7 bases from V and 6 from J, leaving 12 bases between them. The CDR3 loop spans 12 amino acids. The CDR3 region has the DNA TGTGCCAGCACCGGGACACCAGATGGCTACACCTTC. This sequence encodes CASTGTPDGYTF.

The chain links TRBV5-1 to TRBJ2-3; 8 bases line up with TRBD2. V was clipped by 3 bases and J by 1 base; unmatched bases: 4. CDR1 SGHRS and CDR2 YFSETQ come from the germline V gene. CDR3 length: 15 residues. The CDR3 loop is CASSSSGSRTDTQYF. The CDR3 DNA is TGCGCCAGCAGCTCCAGCGGGAGCCGCACAGATACGCAGTATTTT. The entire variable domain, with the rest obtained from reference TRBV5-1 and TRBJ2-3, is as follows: KAGVTQTPRYLIKTRGQQVTLSCSPISGHRSVSWYQQTPGQGLQFLFEYFSETQRNKGNFPGRFSGRQFSNSRSEMNVSTLELGDSALYLCASSSSGSRTDTQYFGPGTRLTVL.

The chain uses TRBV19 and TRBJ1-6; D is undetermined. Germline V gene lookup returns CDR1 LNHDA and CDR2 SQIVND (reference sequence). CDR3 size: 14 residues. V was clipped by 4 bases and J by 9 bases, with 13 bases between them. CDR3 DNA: TGTGCCAGTAGTACACCCACGGACCTTTCACCCCTCCACTTT. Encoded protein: CASSTPTDLSPLHF.

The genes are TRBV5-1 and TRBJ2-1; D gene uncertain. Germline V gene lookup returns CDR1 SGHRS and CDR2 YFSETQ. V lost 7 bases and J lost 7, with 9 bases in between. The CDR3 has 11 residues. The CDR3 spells CASSITNEQFF. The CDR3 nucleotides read TGCGCCAGCTCCATAACGAATGAGCAGTTCTTC.

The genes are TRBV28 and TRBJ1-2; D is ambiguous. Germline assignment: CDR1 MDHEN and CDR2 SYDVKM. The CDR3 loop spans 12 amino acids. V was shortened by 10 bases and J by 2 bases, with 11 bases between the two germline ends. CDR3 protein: CATRTGNYGYTF. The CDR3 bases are TGTGCCACCAGGACCGGAAACTATGGCTACACCTTC.

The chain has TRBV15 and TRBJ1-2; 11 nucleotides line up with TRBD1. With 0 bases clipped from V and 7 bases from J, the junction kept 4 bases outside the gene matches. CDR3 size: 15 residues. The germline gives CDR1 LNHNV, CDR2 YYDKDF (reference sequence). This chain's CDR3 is CATSREGTGGFGYTF. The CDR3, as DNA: TGTGCCACCAGCAGAGAGGGGACAGGGGGTTTTGGCTACACCTTC.

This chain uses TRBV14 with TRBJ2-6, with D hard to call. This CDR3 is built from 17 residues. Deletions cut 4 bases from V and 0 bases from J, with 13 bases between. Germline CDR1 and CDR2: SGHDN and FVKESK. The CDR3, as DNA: TGTGCCAGCAGCCGGGGTATTGGGCGCTCTGGGGCCAACGTCCTGACTTTC. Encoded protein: CASSRGIGRSGANVLTF. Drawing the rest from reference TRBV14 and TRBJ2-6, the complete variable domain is EAGVTQFPSHSVIEKGQTVTLRCDPISGHDNLYWYRRVMGKEIKFLLHFVKESKQDESGMPNNRFLAERTGGTYSTLKVQPAELEDSGVYFCASSRGIGRSGANVLTFGAGSRLTVL.

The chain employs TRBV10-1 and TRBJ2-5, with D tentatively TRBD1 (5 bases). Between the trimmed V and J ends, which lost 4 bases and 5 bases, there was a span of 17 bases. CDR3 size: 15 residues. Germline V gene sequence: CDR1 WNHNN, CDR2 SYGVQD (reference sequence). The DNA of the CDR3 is TGCGCCAGCAGTGCCCAGGGAAGGCTACAGGAGACCCAGTACTTC. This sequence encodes CASSAQGRLQETQYF.

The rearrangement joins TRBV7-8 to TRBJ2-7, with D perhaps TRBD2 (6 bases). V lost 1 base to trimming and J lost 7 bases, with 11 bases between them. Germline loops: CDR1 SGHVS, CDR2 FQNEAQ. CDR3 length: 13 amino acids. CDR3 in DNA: TGTGCCAGCAGCTTAGGGACTACTAGGGAGCAGTACTTC. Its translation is CASSLGTTREQYF.

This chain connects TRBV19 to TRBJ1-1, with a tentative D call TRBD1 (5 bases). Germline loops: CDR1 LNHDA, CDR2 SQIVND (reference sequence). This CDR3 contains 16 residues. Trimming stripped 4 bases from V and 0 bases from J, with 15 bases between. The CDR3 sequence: CASSRGTRVLNTEAFF. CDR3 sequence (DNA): TGTGCCAGTAGTAGGGGAACCAGGGTCTTGAACACTGAAGCTTTCTTT. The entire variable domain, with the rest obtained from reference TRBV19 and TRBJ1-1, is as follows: DGGITQSPKYLFRKEGQNVTLSCEQNLNHDAMYWYRQDPGQGLRLIYYSQIVNDFQKGDIAEGYSVSREKKESFPLTVTSAQKNPTAFYLCASSRGTRVLNTEAFFGQGTRLTVV.

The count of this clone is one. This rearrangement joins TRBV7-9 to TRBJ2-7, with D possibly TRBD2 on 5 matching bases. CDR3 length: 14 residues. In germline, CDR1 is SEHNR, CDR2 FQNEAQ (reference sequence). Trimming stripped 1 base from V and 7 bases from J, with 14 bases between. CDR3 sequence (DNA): TGTGCCAGCAGCTTAGTTGAGGGTGCGCGGGAGCAGTACTTC. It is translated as CASSLVEGAREQYF. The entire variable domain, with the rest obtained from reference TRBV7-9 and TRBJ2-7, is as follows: DTGVSQNPRHKITKRGQNVTFRCDPISEHNRLYWYRQTLGQGPEFLTYFQNEAQLEKSRLLSDRFSAERPKGSFSTLEIQRTEQGDSAMYLCASSLVEGAREQYFGPGTRLTVT.

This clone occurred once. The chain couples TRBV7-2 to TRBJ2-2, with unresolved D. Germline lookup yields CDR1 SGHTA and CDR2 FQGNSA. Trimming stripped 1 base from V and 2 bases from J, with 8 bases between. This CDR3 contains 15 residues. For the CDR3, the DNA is TGTGCCAGCAGCTTAGATAGCAGTAACACCGGGGAGCTGTTTTTT. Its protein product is CASSLDSSNTGELFF.

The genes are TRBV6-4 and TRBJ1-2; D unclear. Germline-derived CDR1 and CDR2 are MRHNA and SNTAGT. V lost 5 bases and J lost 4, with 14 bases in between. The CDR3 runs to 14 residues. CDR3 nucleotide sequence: TGTGCCAGCAGTTATCAGGCGGGCTCCTATGGCTACACCTTC. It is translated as CASSYQAGSYGYTF.

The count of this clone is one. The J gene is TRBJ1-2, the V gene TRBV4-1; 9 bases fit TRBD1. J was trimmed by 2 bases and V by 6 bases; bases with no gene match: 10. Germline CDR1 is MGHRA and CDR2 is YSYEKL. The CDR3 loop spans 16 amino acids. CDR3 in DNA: TGCGCCAGCAGACTCCCAGGACAGGGGCCCAACTATGGCTACACCTTC. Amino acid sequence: CASRLPGQGPNYGYTF.

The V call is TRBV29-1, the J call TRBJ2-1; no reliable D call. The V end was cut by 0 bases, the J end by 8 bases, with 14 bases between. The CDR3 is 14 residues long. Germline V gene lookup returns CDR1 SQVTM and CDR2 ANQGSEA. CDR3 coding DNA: TGCAGCGTTGAAGAGCCACAGCCACCCCATGAGCAGTTCTTC. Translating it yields CSVEEPQPPHEQFF.

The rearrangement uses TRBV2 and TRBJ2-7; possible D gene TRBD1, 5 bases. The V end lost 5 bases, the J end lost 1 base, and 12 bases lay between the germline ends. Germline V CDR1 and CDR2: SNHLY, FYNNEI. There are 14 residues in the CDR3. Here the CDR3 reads CASSPRQISYEQYF. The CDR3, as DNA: TGTGCCAGCAGTCCTCGACAGATTTCCTACGAGCAGTACTTC.

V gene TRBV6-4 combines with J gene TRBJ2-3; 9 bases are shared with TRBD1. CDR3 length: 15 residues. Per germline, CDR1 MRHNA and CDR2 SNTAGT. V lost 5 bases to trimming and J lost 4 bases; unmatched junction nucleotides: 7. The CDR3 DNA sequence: TGTGCCAGCAGTCCCACAGGGGGCGCATCAGATACGCAGTATTTT. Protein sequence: CASSPTGGASDTQYF.

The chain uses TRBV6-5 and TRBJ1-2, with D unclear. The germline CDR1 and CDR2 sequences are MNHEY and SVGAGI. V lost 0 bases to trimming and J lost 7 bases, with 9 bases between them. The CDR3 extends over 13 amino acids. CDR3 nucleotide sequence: TGTGCCAGCAGTTACTCCCCCCGCCTTGGCTACACCTTC. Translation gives CASSYSPRLGYTF.